This T cell receptor beta chain was found in a study of blood T cell repertoires in COVID-19. In the study overall: The United States, Italy and Spain supplied acute and convalescent COVID-19 samples. PBMCs, B-cell-depleted T cells, or T cells provided the cDNA or gDNA that made up the material.

Per the original data handling: Amplification of reference gene primers was used by the study to estimate nucleated cell counts. Sequencing used immunoSEQ multiplex PCR; TCRdb keeps in-frame clones, though not all of them. V, J and clone size are taken as reported in that table, and D and trimming were inferred from the DNA itself. Of 65,000 to 80,000 clones listed, over 65% are singletons. The CDR3 totals 15 residues. Per germline, CDR1 LNHDA and CDR2 SQIVND (reference sequence). Trimming left V 0 bases short and J 8 bases short, with 16 bases between. The chain combines TRBV19 with TRBJ1-2; D not resolved. Specimen: peripheral blood. The sequence came from a human donor in a cohort sampled during active COVID-19. The CDR3 nucleotides are TGTGCCAGTAGTATAGATCGCTCCGCGGCGGGGGGCTACACCTTC. It encodes CASSIDRSAAGGYTF.